This TCR beta chain was obtained from a study of blood T cells in healthy people across ages. Study-wide context: The capture of about one barcoded beta molecule per two T cells was achieved by template switching.

The V end lost 4 bases, the J end lost 4 bases, and 3 bases lay between the germline ends. Germline V gives CDR1 ENHRY, CDR2 SYGVKD. CDR3 length: 11 residues. Findings of the study overall: From one million sequenced T cells, diversity estimates were lower bounds.

Each donor supplied approximately 10 milliliters of peripheral blood. With a J-beta primer mix and a sample-barcoded 5' primer, a second PCR ran roughly 6 to 11 cycles. Researchers report that a template-switch adaptor with 12 random nucleotides tagged each cDNA molecule. TCRdb reprocessed the 5' RACE reads via MiXCR and lists one record per CDR3 protein. The table shows about 630,000 distinct CDR3 sequences, with under 25% occurring only once. About this clonotype: Its matching antigen is unknown.

The chain employs TRBV10-3 and TRBJ2-3; D remains ambiguous. The receptor's source is a man aged 70-80 years in good health. Material for sequencing was blood. DNA for the CDR3: TGTGCCATCAGTGGGGCAGATACGCAGTATTTT. It translates to CAISGADTQYF.